The clone carrying this TCR beta chain was counted a single time. Its target is not known. This specimen belongs to a study of vaccination effects on CD4 cells after COVID-19. Study information: Participants got two doses of BNT162b2 or mRNA-1273 vaccine.

V lost 3 bases to trimming and J lost 4 bases, with 13 bases between them. Germline V CDR1 and CDR2: SGHRS, YFSETQ. CDR3 length: 14 residues. General study findings and limits: Infection- and vaccine-induced clones contracted markedly late after vaccination.

After expansion with viral peptide pools in the ViraFEST assay, antigen-specific CD4+ T cells were sequenced. Cells that had been cultured for ten to eleven days were the source of isolated CD4+ T cells. People in the vaccine group had not been infected with SARS-CoV-2 before, and their nucleocapsid antibodies were negative. About 2.1 million PBMC were seeded per well and grown in the presence of roughly 10 IU/ml IL-2 and about 10 ug/ml peptides. Cultures got half-medium changes with IL-2 on days 3 and 7. Assay used: immunoSEQ multiplex PCR; TCRdb lists only in-frame clones, some missing. This table holds around 68,000 clones, about four fifths found once.

The sample in question was CD4+ T cells from PBMCs cultured with SARS-CoV-2 spike peptides, obtained before COVID-19 vaccination. This TCR was sampled from a human donor who received a COVID-19 vaccine. This rearrangement joins TRBV5-1 to TRBJ1-2; D is uncertain. The DNA for the CDR3 is TGCGCCAGCAGCTCAGACGGATCCTCCTATGGCTACACCTTC. Translating it yields CASSSDGSSYGYTF.